This entry lists 5 T cell receptor beta chains sequenced from one sample in a study of T cell responses to AZD1222 COVID-19 vaccine. Repertoires were generated with immunoSEQ multiplex PCR, while TCRdb's copy carries only in-frame clones and drops some. The sample has some 140,000 clones, 80% to 90% seen once. The sample consisted of peripheral blood, taken on day 0 of MenACWY control vaccination. The receptors shown here come from an adult in good health.

This chain joins TRBV5-8 and TRBJ1-3; D gene ambiguous. Trimming took off 0 bases at V and 0 bases at J, with 10 bases between the two ends. This CDR3 comprises 16 residues. CDR1 SGHTS and CDR2 YDEGEE come from the germline V gene. The CDR3 region has the DNA TGTGCCAGCAGCTTGGGATCCGCCAGCTCTGGAAACACCATATATTTT. Its translation: CASSLGSASSGNTIYF.

There are a few counts of this clone. The chain carries TRBV6-5 and TRBJ2-3; TRBD2 agrees at 8 bases. CDR1 is MNHEY and CDR2 is SVGAGI in the germline V gene. With 6 bases clipped from V and 1 base from J, the junction kept 6 bases outside the gene matches. The CDR3 contains 15 residues. The CDR3 nucleotides read TGTGCCAGCAGGAATAGCGGGGCTGGCACAGATACGCAGTATTTT. Protein sequence: CASRNSGAGTDTQYF.

The V and J genes are TRBV18 and TRBJ1-5; possibly TRBD1 for D (6 bases). This CDR3 is built from 15 residues. V lost 8 bases to trimming and J lost 0 bases, with 14 bases between them. From germline, CDR1 is KGHSH and CDR2 LQKENI. CDR3 coding DNA: TGTGCCAGCGGTGGGGGGGCAGGTAGCAATCAGCCCCAGCATTTT. Translating it yields CASGGGAGSNQPQHF.

The V and J genes are TRBV5-1 and TRBJ2-7; D call uncertain. V was shortened by 0 bases and J by 5 bases, with 9 bases between the two germline ends. The CDR3 runs 13 residues. The germline V gene has CDR1 SGHRS and CDR2 YFSETQ. The CDR3 nucleotides are TGCGCCAGCAGCTTGGGCGGCCCCAACGAGCAGTACTTC. Its translation: CASSLGGPNEQYF.

The rearrangement links TRBV3-1 (or the pseudogene TRBV3-2) to TRBJ2-7; 8 positions match TRBD1. This CDR3 has 16 amino acids. Trimming at V came to 1 base and at J to 1 base, leaving 6 bases not matched to a gene. Per germline, CDR1 LGHDT and CDR2 YNNKEL (reference sequence). CDR3 sequence: CASSQGIGTGSYEQYV. CDR3 nucleotide sequence: TGTGCCAGCAGCCAAGGAATAGGGACAGGATCCTACGAGCAGTACGTC.